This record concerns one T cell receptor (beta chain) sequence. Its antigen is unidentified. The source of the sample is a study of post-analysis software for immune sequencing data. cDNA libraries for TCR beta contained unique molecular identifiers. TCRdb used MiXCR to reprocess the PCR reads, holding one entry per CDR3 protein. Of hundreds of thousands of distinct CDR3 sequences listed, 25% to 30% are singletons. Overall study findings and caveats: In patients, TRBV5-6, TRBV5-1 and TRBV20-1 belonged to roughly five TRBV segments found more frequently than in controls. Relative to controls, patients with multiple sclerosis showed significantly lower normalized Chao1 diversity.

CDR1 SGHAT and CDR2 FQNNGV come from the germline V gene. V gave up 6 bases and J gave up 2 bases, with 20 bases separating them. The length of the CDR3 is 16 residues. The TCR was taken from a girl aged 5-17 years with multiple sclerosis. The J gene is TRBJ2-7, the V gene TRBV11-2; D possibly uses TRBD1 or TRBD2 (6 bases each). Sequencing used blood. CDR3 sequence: CASSHRDSGAPYEQYF. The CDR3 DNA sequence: TGTGCCAGCAGTCACAGGGACTCCGGGGCTCCCTACGAGCAGTACTTC.